The 11 T cell receptor beta chains in this list originate from one sample, sequenced in a study of neurological immune-mediated disorders (dated by TCRdb to the late 2010s). Library construction relied on 5' RACE. TCRdb lists the instrument as Illumina HiSeq 2500. The raw public reads went through TCRdb reprocessing: fastp at Q25, MiXCR clone calling, in-frame beta chains kept. Rows are unified per CDR3 protein, each entry keeping the most common DNA and genes. This sample has about 50,000 distinct CDR3 sequences in its table, and under 3.5% of those were observed once. The ten largest account for approximately 16% of the sample. Sequenced material: PBMCs. The receptors come from a woman between 45 and 60 years old with multiple sclerosis.

This clonotype was seen many times. CDR3 in DNA: TGCAGTGCCATGGGACAGGGGGCGCCTAATCAGCCCCAGCATTTT. Translated, it gives CSAMGQGAPNQPQHF. The chain combines TRBV20-1 with TRBJ1-5, with 12 bases matching TRBD1. CDR3 size: 15 residues. The junction had 7 bases not matched to a gene; V was cut back by 6 bases and J by 4 bases. CDR1 and CDR2 (germline): DFQATT, SNEGSKA (reference sequence).

This clonotype has at least ten counts. This rearrangement joins TRBV20-1 to TRBJ1-1; D is uncertain. CDR3 length: 14 amino acids. Trimming removed 0 bases at V and 6 bases at J, with 14 bases between. In germline, CDR1 is DFQATT, CDR2 SNEGSKA (reference sequence). CDR3 nucleotide sequence: TGCAGTGCTAGAGACTCAGCAGGTATGGCTGAAGCTTTCTTT. It encodes CSARDSAGMAEAFF.

This clonotype was counted ten times or more. This rearrangement joins TRBV6-5 to TRBJ1-6; D may be TRBD1 (5 bases). V lost 0 bases and J 9 bases, leaving 12 bases between the germline ends. Germline V lookup: CDR1 MNHEY, CDR2 SVGAGI. This CDR3 is 15 amino acids long. CDR3 nucleotide sequence: TGTGCCAGCAGTTACTCCCCGGGGGTGGGTTCACCCCTCCACTTT. This encodes CASSYSPGVGSPLHF.

Ten or more counts support this clonotype. The V and J genes are TRBV5-1 and TRBJ2-1; D may correspond to TRBD1 or TRBD2 (6 bases each). Germline V gene data show CDR1 as SGHRS and CDR2 as YFSETQ. V dropped 3 bases and J dropped 5 bases, with 15 bases sitting between them. This CDR3 region has 15 residues. In nucleotides, the CDR3 is TGCGCCAGCAGCTGGTCGGGGGCGCGGGACAATGAGCAGTTCTTC. This encodes CASSWSGARDNEQFF.

This clonotype was found a few times. The chain uses TRBV28 and TRBJ1-5; D call uncertain. CDR1 is MDHEN, CDR2 SYDVKM, per germline. V dropped 5 bases and J dropped 5 bases, with 13 bases sitting between them. The CDR3 contains 14 residues. The CDR3 nucleotides read TGTGCCAGCAGTCTTGTGGGGAGACATCAGCCCCAGCATTTT. This codes for CASSLVGRHQPQHF.

The table lists this clonotype with many counts. J is TRBJ2-3 and V is TRBV20-1, with 7 positions matching TRBD2. The germline CDR1 and CDR2 sequences are DFQATT and SNEGSKA (reference sequence). V dropped 0 bases and J dropped 5; count of bases not matched to a gene: 8. The CDR3 spans 15 residues. The CDR3 region is CSARESLGRGDTQYF. DNA for the CDR3: TGCAGTGCTAGAGAAAGTCTGGGGAGGGGAGATACGCAGTATTTT.

This clonotype occurred many times. The chain is built from TRBV29-1 and TRBJ2-3; 14 nucleotides match TRBD2. The CDR3 runs 14 residues. Germline V gene data show CDR1 as SQVTM and CDR2 as ANQGSEA. J gave up 4 bases and V 6 bases, and 3 bases lay outside the gene matches. CDR3 coding DNA: TGCAGCGTCGGACTAGCGGGGGGATCAGATACGCAGTATTTT. This translates into CSVGLAGGSDTQYF.

This clonotype was seen many times. The chain carries TRBV7-9 and TRBJ2-7; the D gene is possibly TRBD2 (5 bases). The CDR3 runs to 12 residues. Germline CDR1 SEHNR, CDR2 FQNEAQ (reference sequence). V was pared by 5 bases and J by 9 bases, with 14 bases between. The CDR3 here is CASSVTGEGQYF. CDR3 sequence (DNA): TGTGCCAGCAGCGTGACGGGCGAGGGGCAGTACTTC.

This clonotype was seen repeatedly, ten times or more. This chain joins TRBV12-3 or TRBV12-4 and TRBJ1-2, with D possibly being TRBD1 (6 bases). The CDR3 sequence is 14 residues long. The V gene lost 0 bases and the J gene lost 8 bases, with 13 bases spanning the gap. CDR3 amino acids: CASSLASGGGGYTF. Written as DNA, the CDR3 is TGTGCCAGCAGTTTAGCTTCGGGGGGCGGCGGCTACACCTTC.

The sample holds many counts of this clonotype. V gene TRBV6-1 combines with J gene TRBJ2-3; 10 bases map to TRBD2. V shed 0 bases, J shed 2 bases, and the junction held 5 bases outside the gene matches. The CDR3 length is 17 residues. Per germline, CDR1 MNHNS and CDR2 SASEGT. The CDR3 nucleotides read TGTGCCAGCAGTGAAGCTTCTAGCGGGGGATACACAGATACGCAGTATTTT. Its translation is CASSEASSGGYTDTQYF.

In this sample, this clonotype turned up many times. The CDR3 DNA sequence: TGTGCCAGCAGCGGACAGGGGGCAAATGGCTACACCTTC. It specifies CASSGQGANGYTF. The rearrangement uses TRBV6-5 and TRBJ1-2; 11 bases are a match to TRBD1. CDR1 and CDR2 (germline): MNHEY, SVGAGI. The J segment lost 6 bases and the V segment lost 6 bases, leaving 3 bases of the junction unmatched. The CDR3 has 13 residues.